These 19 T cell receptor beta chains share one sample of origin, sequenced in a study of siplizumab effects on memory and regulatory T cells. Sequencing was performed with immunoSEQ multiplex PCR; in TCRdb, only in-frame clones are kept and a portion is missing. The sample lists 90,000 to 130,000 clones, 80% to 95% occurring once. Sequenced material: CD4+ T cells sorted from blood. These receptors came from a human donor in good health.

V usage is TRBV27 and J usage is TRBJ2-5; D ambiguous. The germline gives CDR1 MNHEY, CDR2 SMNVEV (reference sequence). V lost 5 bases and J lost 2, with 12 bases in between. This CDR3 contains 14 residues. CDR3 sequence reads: CASSPPTMQETQYF. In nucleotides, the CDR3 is TGTGCCAGCAGTCCCCCGACCATGCAAGAGACCCAGTACTTC.

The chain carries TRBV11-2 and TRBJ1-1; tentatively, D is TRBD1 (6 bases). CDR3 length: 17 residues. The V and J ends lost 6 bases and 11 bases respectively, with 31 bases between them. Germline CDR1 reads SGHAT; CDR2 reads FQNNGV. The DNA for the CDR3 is TGTGCCAGCAGTCCCCCGGGGTGGGGGCGATACCCTCCTGGGGCTTTCTTT. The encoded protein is CASSPPGWGRYPPGAFF.

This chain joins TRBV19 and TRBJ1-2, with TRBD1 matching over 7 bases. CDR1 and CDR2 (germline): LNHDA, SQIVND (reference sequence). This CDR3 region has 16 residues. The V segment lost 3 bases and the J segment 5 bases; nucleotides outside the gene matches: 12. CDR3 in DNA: TGTGCCAGTAGTATGCCCTCGGACAGGCGGGGGTATGGCTACACCTTC. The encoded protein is CASSMPSDRRGYGYTF.

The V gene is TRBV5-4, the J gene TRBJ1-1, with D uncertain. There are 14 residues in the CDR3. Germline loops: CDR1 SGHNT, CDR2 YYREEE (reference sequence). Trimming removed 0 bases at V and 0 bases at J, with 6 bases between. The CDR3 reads CASSLANLNTEAFF. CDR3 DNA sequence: TGTGCCAGCAGCTTGGCCAACCTGAACACTGAAGCTTTCTTT.

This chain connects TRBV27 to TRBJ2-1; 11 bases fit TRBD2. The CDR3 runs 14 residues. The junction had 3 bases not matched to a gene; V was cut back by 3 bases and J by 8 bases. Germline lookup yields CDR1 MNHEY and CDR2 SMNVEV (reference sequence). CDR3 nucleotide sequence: TGTGCCAGCAGTTTGGTAGCGGGGGGGGATGAGCAGTTCTTC. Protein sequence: CASSLVAGGDEQFF.

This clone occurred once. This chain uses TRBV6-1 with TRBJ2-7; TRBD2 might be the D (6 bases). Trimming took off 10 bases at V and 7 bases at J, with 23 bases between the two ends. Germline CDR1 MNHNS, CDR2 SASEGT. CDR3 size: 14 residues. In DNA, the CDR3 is TGTGCCACCGACCCCACCAATCGGGCGGGGGAGCAGTACTTC. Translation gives CATDPTNRAGEQYF.

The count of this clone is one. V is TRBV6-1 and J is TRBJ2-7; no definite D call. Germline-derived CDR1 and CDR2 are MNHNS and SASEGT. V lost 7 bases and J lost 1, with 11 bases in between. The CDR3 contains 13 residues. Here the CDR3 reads CASKGIVSYEQYF. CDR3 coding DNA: TGTGCCAGCAAAGGGATTGTGTCCTACGAGCAGTACTTC.

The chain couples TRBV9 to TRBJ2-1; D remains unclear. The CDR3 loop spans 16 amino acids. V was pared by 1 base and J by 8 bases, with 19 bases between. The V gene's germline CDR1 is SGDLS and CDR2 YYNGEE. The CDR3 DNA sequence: TGTGCCAGCAGCGTAACGCCCCGGGCCATAACGGATGAGCAGTTCTTC. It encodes CASSVTPRAITDEQFF.

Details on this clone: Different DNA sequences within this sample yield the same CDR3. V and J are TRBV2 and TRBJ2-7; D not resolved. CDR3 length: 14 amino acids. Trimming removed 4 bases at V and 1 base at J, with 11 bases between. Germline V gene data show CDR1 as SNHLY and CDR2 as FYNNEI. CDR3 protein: CASSVRTGSYEQYF. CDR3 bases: TGTGCCAGCAGTGTTAGGACCGGGTCCTACGAGCAGTACTTC.

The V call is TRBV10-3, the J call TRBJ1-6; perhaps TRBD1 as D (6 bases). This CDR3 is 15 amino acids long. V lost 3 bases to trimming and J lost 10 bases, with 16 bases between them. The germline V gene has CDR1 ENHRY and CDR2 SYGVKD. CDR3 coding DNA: TGTGCCATCAGTGACTCAGCGGGGGGCGGATCACCCCTCCACTTT. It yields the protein CAISDSAGGGSPLHF.

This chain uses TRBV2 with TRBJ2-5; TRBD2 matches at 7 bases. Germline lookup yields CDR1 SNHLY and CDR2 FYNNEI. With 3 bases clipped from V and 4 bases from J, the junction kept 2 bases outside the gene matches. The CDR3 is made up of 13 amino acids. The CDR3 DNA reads TGTGCCAGCAGTGAGAGGGAGGGAGAGACCCAGTACTTC. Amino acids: CASSEREGETQYF.

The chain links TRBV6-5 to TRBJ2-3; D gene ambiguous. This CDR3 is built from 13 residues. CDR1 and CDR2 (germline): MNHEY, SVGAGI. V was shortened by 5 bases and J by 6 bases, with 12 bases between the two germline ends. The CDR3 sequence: CASSPQFRDTQYF. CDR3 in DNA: TGTGCCAGCAGTCCGCAATTCAGGGATACGCAGTATTTT.

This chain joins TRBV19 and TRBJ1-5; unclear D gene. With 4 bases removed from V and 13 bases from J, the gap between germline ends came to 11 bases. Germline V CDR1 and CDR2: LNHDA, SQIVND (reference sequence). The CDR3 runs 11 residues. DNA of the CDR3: TGTGCCAGTAGTACGGGGATCCGGCAGCATTTT. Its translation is CASSTGIRQHF.

The CDR3: CASSRRTGGAGTEAFF. The CDR3 region has the DNA TGTGCCAGCAGCAGACGTACAGGGGGCGCGGGCACTGAAGCTTTCTTT. The chain uses TRBV7-9 and TRBJ1-1, with 9 bases that match TRBD1. V lost 5 bases and J lost 4; bases outside the gene matches: 11. The CDR3 consists of 16 residues. The germline V gene encodes CDR1 SEHNR and CDR2 FQNEAQ (reference sequence).

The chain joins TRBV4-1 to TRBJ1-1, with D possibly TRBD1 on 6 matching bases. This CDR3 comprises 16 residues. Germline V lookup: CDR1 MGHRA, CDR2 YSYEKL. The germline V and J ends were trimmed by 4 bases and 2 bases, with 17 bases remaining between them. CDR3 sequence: CASSLKGGGVNTEAFF. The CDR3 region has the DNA TGCGCCAGCAGCCTAAAGGGGGGAGGGGTTAACACTGAAGCTTTCTTT.

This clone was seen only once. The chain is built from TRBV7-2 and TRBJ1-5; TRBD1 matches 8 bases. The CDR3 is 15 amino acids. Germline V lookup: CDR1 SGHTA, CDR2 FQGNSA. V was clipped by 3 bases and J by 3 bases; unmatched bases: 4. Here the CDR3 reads CASSFGTGFNQPQHF. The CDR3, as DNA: TGTGCCAGCAGCTTCGGGACAGGTTTCAATCAGCCCCAGCATTTT.

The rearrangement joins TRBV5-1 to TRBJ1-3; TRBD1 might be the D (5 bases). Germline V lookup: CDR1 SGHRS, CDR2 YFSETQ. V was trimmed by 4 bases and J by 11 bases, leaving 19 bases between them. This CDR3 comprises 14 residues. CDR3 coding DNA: TGCGCCAGCAGCCAACGGGACCCCGAAAGGGCCATATATTTT. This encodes CASSQRDPERAIYF.

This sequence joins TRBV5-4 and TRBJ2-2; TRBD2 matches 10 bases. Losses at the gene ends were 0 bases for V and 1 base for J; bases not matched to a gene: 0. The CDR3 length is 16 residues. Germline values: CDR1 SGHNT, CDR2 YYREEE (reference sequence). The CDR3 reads CASSLGLAGNTGELFF. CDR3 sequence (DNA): TGTGCCAGCAGCTTGGGACTAGCGGGGAACACCGGGGAGCTGTTTTTT.

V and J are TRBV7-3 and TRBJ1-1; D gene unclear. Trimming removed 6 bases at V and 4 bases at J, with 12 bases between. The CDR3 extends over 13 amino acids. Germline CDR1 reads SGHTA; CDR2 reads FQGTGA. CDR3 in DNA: TGTGCCAGCAGTCCGGGGATCGGCACTGAAGCTTTCTTT. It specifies CASSPGIGTEAFF.